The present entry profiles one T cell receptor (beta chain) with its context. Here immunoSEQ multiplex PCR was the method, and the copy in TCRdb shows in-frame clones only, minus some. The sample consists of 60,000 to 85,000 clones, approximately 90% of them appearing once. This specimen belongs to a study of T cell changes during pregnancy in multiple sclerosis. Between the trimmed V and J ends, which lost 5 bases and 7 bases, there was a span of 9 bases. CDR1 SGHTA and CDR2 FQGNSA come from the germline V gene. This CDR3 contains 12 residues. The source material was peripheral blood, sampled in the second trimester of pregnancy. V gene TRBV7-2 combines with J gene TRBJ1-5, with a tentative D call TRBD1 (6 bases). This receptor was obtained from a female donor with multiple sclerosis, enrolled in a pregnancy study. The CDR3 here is CASSVQGQPQHF. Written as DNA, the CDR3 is TGTGCCAGCAGCGTACAGGGACAGCCCCAGCATTTT.